This T cell receptor (beta chain) emerged from a study of blood T cell dynamics during melanoma immunotherapy. Study conclusions and caveats: PBMC repertoires of eventual disease-control patients split at W3 into clonality or diversity gains.

The V gene end was trimmed by 3 bases and the J gene end by 7 bases; junction bases not matched to a gene: 4. The CDR3 has 13 residues. Germline-derived CDR1 and CDR2 are SGHTA and FQGTGA. Here immunoSEQ multiplex PCR was the method, and the copy in TCRdb shows in-frame clones only, minus some. This table has tens of thousands of clones, approximately 80% appearing once. Documented time point: week 3, after first cycle of checkpoint inhibitor. Comments on this clone: Antigen unknown.

Here the sequenced sample was blood, taken from a patient treated with checkpoint blockade. The chain carries TRBV7-3 and TRBJ2-3; 7 bases line up with TRBD1. This TCR came from a human donor with melanoma. The CDR3 sequence: CASSFQQGNTQYF. The CDR3 DNA follows: TGTGCCAGCAGCTTTCAACAGGGGAATACGCAGTATTTT.